This entry concerns a single T cell receptor beta chain. Its specificity is unknown. At the DNA level, this CDR3 is encoded by other sequences in the same sample as well. Between the trimmed V and J ends, which lost 5 bases and 2 bases, there was a span of 10 bases. This CDR3 has 13 residues. Germline V gene lookup returns CDR1 PRHDT and CDR2 FYEKMQ (reference sequence). Every immunoSEQ plate was one replicate of a subset's evenly spread DNA. In the original processing: With immunoSEQ giving junction-only sequences and no quality scores, filtering differed. Libraries were prepared by immunoSEQ multiplex PCR; TCRdb keeps only in-frame clonotypes and omits some of them. The V and J calls and clone size come from that table; D and trimming were worked out from the DNA. This table holds a few million clones, approximately 92% found once. Naive CD8 populations comprised CD45RO-negative cells positively selected for CCR7, excluding terminally differentiated effector memory CD45RA+ cells. The donors, healthy adults who were HIV-negative, had experienced no recent acute infections or vaccinations.

This sample stems from a study of shared clonotypes between healthy human individuals. Findings and caveats of the study: Since donors were few, the genetic and exposure-history diversity represented was limited.

This TCR derives from a man between 18 and 35 years old in good health. Some clones in this sample may be carry-over from other donors' samples. The sequencing input was naive CD8+ T cells from PBMCs. V is TRBV13 and J is TRBJ2-7; TRBD2 is a possible D gene (5 bases). The CDR3 protein is CASSLGVAYEQYF. DNA for the CDR3: TGTGCCAGCAGCCTCGGGGTAGCCTACGAGCAGTACTTC.